This T cell receptor beta chain was retrieved from a study of cytomegalovirus exposure and HLA in healthy donors. The table lists this clone with a few counts. The antigen is not known. Overall study results and limits: Despite most TCR sequences being rare, some public TCRs occurred in many donors.

Vbeta (60) and Jbeta (13) primers were used in the PCR. Method: immunoSEQ multiplex PCR; TCRdb's copy keeps in-frame clones and lacks some. Counted here are around 140,000 clones, more than 75% occurring once; the ten biggest clones make up under 6.5%. The V gene's germline CDR1 is MDHEN and CDR2 SYDVKM. V was pared by 2 bases and J by 4 bases, with 0 bases of the junction left unmatched. The CDR3 has 15 amino acids. V gene TRBV28 combines with J gene TRBJ2-2; 11 bases map to TRBD2. Material: PBMCs. The origin of this receptor is a woman in her 30s in good health and CMV-seronegative. In DNA form, the CDR3 reads TGTGCCAGCAGTTTACTAGCGGGAGGCACCGGGGAGCTGTTTTTT. Translated, it gives CASSLLAGGTGELFF.